A single sample gave rise to the 5 T cell receptor beta chains below, sequenced in a study of T cell repertoires in cytomegalovirus infection. TCRdb itself ran the reads through MiXCR, one entry per CDR3 protein. This sample has approximately 180,000 distinct CDR3 sequences, with 15% to 20% found just once. The sequencing sample was made of CD8+ T cells from PBMCs. The receptors here all came from a human donor in good health (CMV status not recorded). Some clones in this sample may be carry-over from other donors' samples.

V gene TRBV6-2 or TRBV6-3 combines with J gene TRBJ1-1, with unresolved D. V lost 7 bases and J lost 3, with 24 bases in between. Looked up from germline, CDR1 is MNHEY and CDR2 is SVGEGT. CDR3 length: 17 residues. The CDR3 protein is CASNSLPLGLWHTEAFF. The CDR3 nucleotides are TGTGCCAGCAATTCTTTACCTCTCGGGCTGTGGCACACTGAAGCTTTCTTT.

This clonotype occurred a few times. The CDR3 DNA reads as TGTGCCAGCAGCCCTCATCGGGTTCAGCCCCAGCATTTT. Encoded protein: CASSPHRVQPQHF. V gene TRBV6-2 or TRBV6-3 combines with J gene TRBJ1-5; D not resolved. CDR3 length equals 13 residues. The germline CDR1 and CDR2 sequences are MNHEY and SVGEGT. The germline V and J ends were trimmed by 6 bases and 6 bases, with 12 bases remaining between them.

As regards this clonotype: Its ends do not fully match the called genes, so a read error is possible. V gene TRBV6-5 combines with J gene TRBJ1-6; D possibly corresponds to TRBD1 (5 bases). Germline assignment: CDR1 MNHEY and CDR2 SVGAGI. The CDR3 length is 16 residues. CDR3 loop: CARSSGTASYNSPLHF. The CDR3 coding sequence is TGTGCCCGCAGTTCCGGGACCGCCTCCTATAATTCACCCCTCCACTTT.

This clonotype was seen a handful of times. The V and J genes are TRBV12-3 or TRBV12-4 and TRBJ2-2; D gene ambiguous. Trimming removed 5 bases from V and 2 bases from J, with 3 bases in between. This CDR3 spans 12 amino acids. CDR3 sequence: CASSRNTGELFF. CDR3 in DNA: TGTGCCAGCAGTAGAAACACCGGGGAGCTGTTTTTT.

In this sample, this clonotype turned up many times. This chain links TRBV7-2 with TRBJ1-2; perhaps TRBD1 as D (6 bases). Germline-derived CDR1 and CDR2 are SGHTA and FQGNSA. Trimming took 5 bases from V and 0 from J, leaving 10 bases between them. The CDR3 totals 14 residues. DNA of the CDR3: TGTGCCAGCAGCGACACAGGGCCTAACTATGGCTACACCTTC. Translating gives CASSDTGPNYGYTF.